The TCR beta chain under discussion was sequenced for a study of cytotoxic CD8 clonotypes in ibrutinib-treated CLL. Overall study: Patients: around 11 relapsed/refractory, approximately 16 treatment-naive, around 17 IGHV unmutated. An average of around 250,000 productive templates and 94,082 productive rearrangements was obtained per sample. General observations from the study: Public clonotypes, found uncommonly, either contracted or stayed stable on treatment. Circulating CD8+ T-cell counts were tracked by baseline clonality, which exceeded that of age-matched healthy donors.

Using immunoSEQ multiplex PCR, the repertoire was profiled, and TCRdb retains in-frame clones only, with some absent. In the table there are over 130,000 clones, 75% to 85% of which are singletons. This clone has a handful of counts. Its antigen is unknown. Trimming removed 8 bases at V and 4 bases at J, with 6 bases between. CDR1 and CDR2 from the germline V gene are MNHEY and SVGAGI. The length of the CDR3 is 11 residues. Material: PBMCs, obtained after 36 months of ibrutinib treatment. The rearrangement links TRBV6-5 to TRBJ2-1; tentatively, D is TRBD2 (5 bases). The clonotype was recovered from a human donor with chronic lymphocytic leukemia. CDR3 protein: CASGEYNEQFF. CDR3 bases: TGTGCCAGCGGGGAGTACAATGAGCAGTTCTTC.